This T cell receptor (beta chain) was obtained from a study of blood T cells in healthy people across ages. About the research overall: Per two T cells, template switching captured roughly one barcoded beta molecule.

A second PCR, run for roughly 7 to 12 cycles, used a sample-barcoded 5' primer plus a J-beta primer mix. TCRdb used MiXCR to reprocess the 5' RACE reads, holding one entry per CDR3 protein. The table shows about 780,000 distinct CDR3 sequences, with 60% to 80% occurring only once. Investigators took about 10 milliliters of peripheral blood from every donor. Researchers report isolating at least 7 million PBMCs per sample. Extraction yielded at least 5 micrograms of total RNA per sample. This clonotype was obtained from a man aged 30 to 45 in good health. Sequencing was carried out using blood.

CDR3 amino acids: CASSLGGVRVQYF. The DNA of the CDR3 is TGTGCCAGCAGCTTGGGAGGGGTCCGAGTGCAGTATTTT. J is TRBJ2-3 and V is TRBV5-6, with D tentatively TRBD1 or TRBD2 (5 bases each). The CDR3 runs 13 residues. With 0 bases removed from V and 11 bases from J, the gap between germline ends came to 13 bases. Per the germline V gene, CDR1 is SGHDT and CDR2 is YYEEEE. Full variable domain (missing parts from reference TRBV5-6 and TRBJ2-3): DAGVTQSPTHLIKTRGQQVTLRCSPKSGHDTVSWYQQALGQGPQFIFQYYEEEERQRGNFPDRFSGHQFPNYSSELNVNALLLGDSALYLCASSLGGVRVQYFGPGTRLTVL.